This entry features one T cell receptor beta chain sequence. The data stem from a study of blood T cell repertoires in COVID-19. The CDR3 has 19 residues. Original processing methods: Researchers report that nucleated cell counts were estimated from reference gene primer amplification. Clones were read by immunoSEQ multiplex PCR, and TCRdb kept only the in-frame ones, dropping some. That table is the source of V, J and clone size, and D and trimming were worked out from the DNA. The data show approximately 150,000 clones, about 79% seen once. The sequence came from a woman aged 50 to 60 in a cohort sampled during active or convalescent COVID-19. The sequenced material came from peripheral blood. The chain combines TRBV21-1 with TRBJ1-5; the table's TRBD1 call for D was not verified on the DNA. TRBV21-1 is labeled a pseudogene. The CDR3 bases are TGTGCCAGCAGCCCTCCTGGGACCGGGACACCGATCGGCAATCAGCCCCAGCATTTT. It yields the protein CASSPPGTGTPIGNQPQHF.